This passage covers 20 T cell receptor beta chains from one sample sequenced in a study of CD8 T cells in ankylosing spondylitis. Study-wide points: For ankylosing spondylitis blood, a TCR beta motif of under 10 highly homologous variants appeared characteristic.

Their recognized antigens are unknown. One entry per CDR3 protein results from TCRdb running MiXCR on the 5' RACE reads. Of a few hundred thousand distinct CDR3 sequences listed, about 20% are singletons. Material: blood, either unsorted or a sorted T cell fraction (not recorded which). The origin of the receptors is a male donor with ankylosing spondylitis.

This clonotype was picked up a small number of times. This rearrangement joins TRBV6-1 to TRBJ1-4; D gene uncertain. The CDR3 consists of 12 residues. Germline values: CDR1 MNHNS, CDR2 SASEGT. V gave up 1 base and J gave up 8 bases, with 5 bases separating them. The CDR3 loop is CASSEGSEKLFF. The CDR3 bases are TGTGCCAGCAGTGAAGGTAGCGAAAAACTGTTTTTT.

The sample holds a few counts of this clonotype. The CDR3 protein is CATSDFNRFDEQFF. Written as DNA, the CDR3 is TGTGCCACCAGTGATTTTAACAGGTTTGATGAGCAGTTCTTC. This rearrangement joins TRBV24-1 to TRBJ2-1; a weak D match, TRBD1 (5 bases). Trimming cost V 1 base and J 8 bases, with 11 bases left between them. Germline V lookup: CDR1 KGHDR, CDR2 SFDVKD. There are 14 residues in the CDR3.

This clonotype was observed many times. This rearrangement joins TRBV20-1 to TRBJ2-5, with D hard to call. Germline V gene sequence: CDR1 DFQATT, CDR2 SNEGSKA (reference sequence). V lost 0 bases to trimming and J lost 2 bases, with 13 bases between them. CDR3 length: 15 residues. This chain's CDR3 is CSARDARTDQETQYF. In nucleotides, the CDR3 is TGCAGTGCTAGAGATGCGCGTACTGATCAAGAGACCCAGTACTTC.

The chain couples TRBV9 to TRBJ2-7; D might be TRBD2 (5 bases). Trimming took 4 bases from V and 2 from J, leaving 16 bases between them. There are 15 residues in the CDR3. In germline, CDR1 is SGDLS, CDR2 YYNGEE. CDR3 amino acids: CASSPQRSRAYEQYF. Written as DNA, the CDR3 is TGTGCCAGCAGCCCCCAGCGGAGCCGAGCCTACGAGCAGTACTTC.

This clonotype was found many times. The chain carries TRBV12-3 or TRBV12-4 and TRBJ1-2; perhaps TRBD1 as D (6 bases). The V end lost 6 bases, the J end lost 7 bases, and 15 bases lay between the germline ends. The CDR3 is 13 amino acids. This CDR3 reads CASRRGRAAGYTF. The CDR3 nucleotides read TGTGCCAGCAGGCGGGGGCGGGCAGCTGGCTACACCTTC.

This clonotype showed up just a few times. The V and J genes are TRBV9 and TRBJ2-2; TRBD1 or TRBD2 may be the D gene (5 bases each). Trimming stripped 0 bases from V and 6 bases from J, with 15 bases between. CDR3 length equals 16 residues. The germline gives CDR1 SGDLS, CDR2 YYNGEE. The CDR3 DNA is TGTGCCAGCAGCGTAGCCGGGACGGGGCGCGCCGGGGAGCTGTTTTTT. Translated: CASSVAGTGRAGELFF.

The chain couples TRBV5-1 to TRBJ1-5; D not resolved. Germline V gene lookup returns CDR1 SGHRS and CDR2 YFSETQ. This CDR3 spans 14 amino acids. V was clipped by 2 bases and J by 7 bases, with 13 bases between them. CDR3 in amino acids: CASSFDGSYQPQHF. The CDR3 DNA reads TGCGCCAGCAGCTTCGACGGGAGTTACCAGCCCCAGCATTTT.

This chain joins TRBV20-1 and TRBJ2-1; TRBD2 is a possible D gene (6 bases). The CDR3 has 15 residues. In germline, CDR1 is DFQATT, CDR2 SNEGSKA (reference sequence). DNA for the CDR3: TGCAGCGCATGGGTGCGGGGACGCTCCTACAATGAGCAGTTCTTC. Translated, it gives CSAWVRGRSYNEQFF.

At least ten counts were recorded for this clonotype. V is TRBV14 and J is TRBJ2-2; a weak D match, TRBD2 (5 bases). The CDR3 consists of 16 residues. Germline V gene sequence: CDR1 SGHDN, CDR2 FVKESK. V lost 4 bases, J lost 5 bases, and 17 bases lay in between. The CDR3 loop is CASSLTIPPLTGELFF. Here the CDR3 DNA reads TGTGCCAGCAGCCTGACTATACCTCCTTTGACCGGGGAGCTGTTTTTT.

This chain connects TRBV29-1 to TRBJ1-2; 7 bases line up with TRBD1. The germline V gene encodes CDR1 SQVTM and CDR2 ANQGSEA. Trimming removed 5 bases from V and 4 bases from J; junction bases left unmatched: 10. The CDR3 contains 14 residues. CDR3 bases: TGCAGCGTTTCACAGGGGAGGGAAGGCTATGGCTACACCTTC. Amino acids: CSVSQGREGYGYTF. The full variable domain, completed using reference TRBV29-1 and TRBJ1-2, is SAVISQKPSRDICQRGTSLTIQCQVDSQVTMMFWYRQQPGQSLTLIATANQGSEATYESGFVIDKFPISRPNLTFSTLTVSNMSPEDSSIYLCSVSQGREGYGYTFGSGTRLTVV.

This chain joins TRBV18 and TRBJ1-2; D call uncertain. The ends were cut back, 0 bases at V and 5 bases at J, with 7 bases in the middle. This CDR3 has 13 residues. Per germline, CDR1 KGHSH and CDR2 LQKENI. This CDR3 reads CASSPPGLYGYTF. CDR3 DNA sequence: TGTGCCAGCTCACCACCTGGCTTGTATGGCTACACCTTC.

The chain couples TRBV6-1 to TRBJ2-7; TRBD2 matches 8 bases. V dropped 6 bases and J dropped 1; count of bases not matched to a gene: 11. CDR1 MNHNS and CDR2 SASEGT come from the germline V gene. The CDR3 consists of 16 residues. CDR3 sequence reads: CASSRGGGLGSYEQYF. Written as DNA, the CDR3 is TGTGCCAGCAGCCGCGGAGGGGGACTAGGTTCCTACGAGCAGTACTTC.

This clonotype was counted between two and nine times. This chain connects TRBV20-1 to TRBJ1-4; 7 nucleotides match TRBD1. The CDR3 runs to 13 residues. Germline V gives CDR1 DFQATT, CDR2 SNEGSKA (reference sequence). The V gene end was trimmed by 5 bases and the J gene end by 6 bases; junction bases not matched to a gene: 6. CDR3 residues: CSAGKGADEKLFF. CDR3 DNA sequence: TGCAGTGCTGGAAAGGGGGCTGATGAAAAACTGTTTTTT.

The chain carries TRBV20-1 and TRBJ2-5; perhaps TRBD1 as D (6 bases). This CDR3 has 16 amino acids. Deletions cut 0 bases from V and 4 bases from J, with 18 bases between. The V gene's germline CDR1 is DFQATT and CDR2 SNEGSKA (reference sequence). CDR3 nucleotide sequence: TGCAGTGCTAGAGATCGCGACTTTACAGGGCGAGAGACCCAGTACTTC. The encoded protein is CSARDRDFTGRETQYF.

V gene TRBV7-2 combines with J gene TRBJ2-7; D is perhaps TRBD2 (5 bases). Trimming stripped 1 base from V and 2 bases from J, with 9 bases between. This CDR3 is 14 amino acids long. Germline assignment: CDR1 SGHTA and CDR2 FQGNSA. The CDR3: CASSLGRQAYEQYF. CDR3 in DNA: TGTGCCAGCAGCTTAGGGAGGCAGGCCTACGAGCAGTACTTC.

The V gene is TRBV6-5, the J gene TRBJ2-1; 12 positions agree with TRBD2. Per germline, CDR1 MNHEY and CDR2 SVGAGI. This CDR3 is built from 16 residues. The trim removed 1 base at V and 5 bases at J, leaving 3 bases unmatched. CDR3 nucleotides: TGTGCCAGCAGTTACTTCCGACTAGCGGGAGACAATGAGCAGTTCTTC. Translating it yields CASSYFRLAGDNEQFF.

The chain links TRBV3-1 to TRBJ2-1, with D maybe TRBD1 (6 bases). Germline V gene data show CDR1 as LGHDT and CDR2 as YNNKEL (reference sequence). The CDR3 loop spans 15 amino acids. V was pared by 0 bases and J by 1 base, with 7 bases between. The chain's CDR3 is CASSQEGASYNEQFF. The CDR3 DNA sequence: TGTGCCAGCAGCCAAGAGGGGGCGTCCTACAATGAGCAGTTCTTC.

This rearrangement joins TRBV5-1 to TRBJ2-4, with D possibly matching TRBD1 (6 bases). The CDR3 runs to 14 residues. V lost 2 bases and J 7 bases, leaving 13 bases between the germline ends. Germline CDR1 and CDR2: SGHRS and YFSETQ. The CDR3 DNA sequence: TGCGCCAGCAGCTTTGACAGGTGGGAGAACATTCAGTACTTC. The encoded protein is CASSFDRWENIQYF.

The chain links TRBV18 to TRBJ1-5, with unresolved D. The CDR3 extends over 13 amino acids. The germline V and J ends were trimmed by 2 bases and 5 bases, with 7 bases remaining between them. Germline CDR1 is KGHSH and CDR2 is LQKENI. In DNA, the CDR3 is TGTGCCAGCTCACCAACCTCCGATCAGCCCCAGCATTTT. This encodes CASSPTSDQPQHF.

V and J are TRBV6-1 and TRBJ1-1; possibly TRBD1 for D (5 bases). The CDR3 length is 16 residues. The V and J ends lost 6 bases and 0 bases respectively, with 17 bases between them. The V gene's germline CDR1 is MNHNS and CDR2 SASEGT. CDR3 sequence reads: CASSPGQGGVNTEAFF. In DNA form, the CDR3 reads TGTGCCAGCAGCCCCGGGCAGGGTGGGGTGAACACTGAAGCTTTCTTT.